These T cell receptor beta chains were read from a single sample in a study of T cells in Graves' hyperthyroidism and ophthalmopathy. A single record per CDR3 protein comes from TCRdb applying MiXCR to the multiplex PCR reads. This sample has around 300,000 distinct CDR3 sequences; roughly 15% occur once, and the top ten carry roughly 30%. Sequencing used blood. The source of these receptors is a woman in her 50s with Graves' hyperthyroidism that later progressed to Graves' ophthalmopathy. Each CDR3 is given with its conserved first and last residue.

J gene | V gene | CDR3 protein
TRBJ2-7 | TRBV5-1 | CASSLVAGVYEQYF
TRBJ2-7 | TRBV6-1 | CASTEGQGPSYEQYF
TRBJ2-1 | TRBV11-3 | CASSPRTGGNEQFF
TRBJ2-7 | TRBV20-1 | CSVPGLLYEQYF
TRBJ2-2 | TRBV10-3 | CAISELAGVYTGELFF
TRBJ2-1 | TRBV20-1 | CSARNERSSYNEQFF
TRBJ2-5 | TRBV6-1 | CASSEYVTGVGETQYF
TRBJ2-1 | TRBV5-1 | CASSQGAGTSSYNEQFF
TRBJ1-6 | TRBV3-1 | CASSQTGSHSPLHF
TRBJ1-1 | TRBV6-1 | CASSSGLGAFF
TRBJ2-1 | TRBV20-1 | CSATKLAGGYNEQFF
TRBJ2-1 | TRBV12-3/TRBV12-4 | CASRGLAGTNGGPSSYNEQFF
TRBJ2-1 | TRBV3-1 | CASSDQPGLAGGGEQFF
TRBJ1-2 | TRBV27 | CASKGEGTSGYTF
TRBJ1-5 | TRBV15 | CATSRDVGAGQPQHF
TRBJ2-7 | TRBV27 | CASSPGGGRQYF
TRBJ1-1 | TRBV5-1 | CASSFGQGAEAFF
TRBJ1-4 | TRBV28 | CASSTKFRDRSSPRFF
TRBJ2-5 | TRBV27 | CASSLSGRAGETQYF
TRBJ2-3 | TRBV29-1 | CSVVRDRDPDTQYF
TRBJ1-6 | TRBV6-5 | CASSYRNSPLHF